One and the same sample provided the 9 T cell receptor beta chains below, sequenced in a study of shared clonotypes between healthy human individuals. Here immunoSEQ multiplex PCR was the method, and the copy in TCRdb shows in-frame clones only, minus some. Of roughly 2,000,000 clones detected, about 95% appear once; the ten largest clones hold around 1%. Selected positively for CCR7 and CD45RO-negative, naive CD8 cells excluded terminally differentiated effector memory CD45RA+ cells. Sequencing was done on a sample of naive CD8+ T cells sorted from blood. The receptors come from a man between 18 and 35 years old in good health.

This sequence joins TRBV28 and TRBJ2-1, with a tentative D call TRBD2 (6 bases). The V gene lost 3 bases and the J gene lost 8 bases, with 14 bases spanning the gap. CDR3 length: 14 amino acids. Germline CDR1 reads MDHEN; CDR2 reads SYDVKM. This chain's CDR3 is CASSFGGPRDEQFF. CDR3 DNA: TGTGCCAGCAGTTTTGGAGGGCCTAGAGATGAGCAGTTCTTC.

V and J are TRBV6-5 and TRBJ2-5, with D hard to call. This CDR3 contains 14 residues. Trimming removed 6 bases from V and 4 bases from J, with 15 bases in between. The V gene's germline CDR1 is MNHEY and CDR2 SVGAGI. The CDR3 sequence: CASSSRPGGETQYF. The CDR3 nucleotides are TGTGCCAGCAGCTCCCGACCGGGTGGAGAGACCCAGTACTTC.

The chain carries TRBV4-1 and TRBJ1-4, with D maybe TRBD1 (5 bases). The CDR3 has 15 residues. Trimming took off 1 base at V and 4 bases at J, with 10 bases between the two ends. Germline V lookup: CDR1 MGHRA, CDR2 YSYEKL. The CDR3, as DNA: TGCGCCAGCAGCCAAGGAACAGGCGGTAATGAAAAACTGTTTTTT. Translating gives CASSQGTGGNEKLFF.

The count of this clone is one. The chain carries TRBV15 and TRBJ1-1; the D is unclear. The germline CDR1 and CDR2 sequences are LNHNV and YYDKDF (reference sequence). V was pared by 3 bases and J by 0 bases, with 5 bases between. CDR3 length: 13 amino acids. As DNA, the CDR3 is TGTGCCACCAGCAGGATAATGAACACTGAAGCTTTCTTT. Encoded protein: CATSRIMNTEAFF.

In the case of this clone: Other DNA sequences in the same sample also yield this CDR3. The chain combines TRBV11-3 with TRBJ1-1; D may be TRBD1 (5 bases). V lost 3 bases to trimming and J lost 4 bases, with 9 bases between them. Germline V gene lookup returns CDR1 SGHNT and CDR2 YENEEA. The CDR3 is 13 residues long. The DNA of the CDR3 is TGTGCCAGCAGCTTTGGGGGGGGCACTGAAGCTTTCTTT. This encodes CASSFGGGTEAFF. Combining the CDR3 with reference TRBV11-3 and TRBJ1-1 gives the whole variable domain EAGVVQSPRYKIIEKKQPVAFWCNPISGHNTLYWYLQNLGQGPELLIRYENEEAVDDSQLPKDRFSAERLKGVDSTLKIQPAELGDSAVYLCASSFGGGTEAFFGQGTRLTVV.

Remarks on this clone: The same CDR3 arises from other DNA sequences in this sample as well. The gene calls are TRBV4-3 and TRBJ2-7, with 7 bases identical to TRBD1. CDR3 length: 13 amino acids. Trimming at V came to 1 base and at J to 4 bases, leaving 1 base not matched to a gene. CDR1 and CDR2 from the germline V gene are LGHNA and YSLEER. CDR3: CASSQGTGYEQYF. Here the CDR3 DNA reads TGCGCCAGCAGCCAAGGGACAGGATACGAGCAGTACTTC.

V gene TRBV5-4 combines with J gene TRBJ2-3; D tentatively fits TRBD1 or TRBD2 (6 bases each). Germline assignment: CDR1 SGHNT and CDR2 YYREEE (reference sequence). V lost 4 bases and J lost 5, with 11 bases in between. CDR3 length equals 13 residues. CDR3 nucleotides: TGTGCCAGCAGCCGGGGGCTGGGAGATACGCAGTATTTT. Its translation is CASSRGLGDTQYF.

The chain carries TRBV6-5 and TRBJ2-1, with no clear D. With 9 bases removed from V and 4 bases from J, the gap between germline ends came to 16 bases. CDR3 length: 14 residues. Germline lookup yields CDR1 MNHEY and CDR2 SVGAGI. The CDR3 loop reads CASALSLIYNEQFF. The CDR3 coding sequence is TGTGCCAGTGCACTTTCGTTAATTTACAATGAGCAGTTCTTC.

The V and J genes are TRBV4-1 and TRBJ1-1; 12 nucleotides align to TRBD1. This CDR3 spans 14 amino acids. CDR1 is MGHRA and CDR2 is YSYEKL in the germline V gene. V trimming: 4 bases; J trimming: 4 bases; junction bases outside the gene matches: 1. The CDR3: CASSRDRGLTEAFF. DNA of the CDR3: TGCGCCAGCAGCCGGGACAGGGGGCTCACTGAAGCTTTCTTT.